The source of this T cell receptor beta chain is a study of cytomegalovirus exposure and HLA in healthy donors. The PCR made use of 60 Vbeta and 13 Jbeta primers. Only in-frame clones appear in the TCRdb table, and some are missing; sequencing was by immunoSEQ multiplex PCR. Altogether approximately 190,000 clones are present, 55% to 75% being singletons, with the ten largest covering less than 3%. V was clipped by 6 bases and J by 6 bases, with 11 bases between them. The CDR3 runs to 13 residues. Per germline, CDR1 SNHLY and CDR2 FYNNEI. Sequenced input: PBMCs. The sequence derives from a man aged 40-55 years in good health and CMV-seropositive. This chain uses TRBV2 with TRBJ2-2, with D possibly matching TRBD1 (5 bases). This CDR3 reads CASRATASGELFF. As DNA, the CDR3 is TGTGCCAGCAGGGCGACAGCTTCCGGGGAGCTGTTTTTT. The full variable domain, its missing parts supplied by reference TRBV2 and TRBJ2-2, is EPEVTQTPSHQVTQMGQEVILRCVPISNHLYFYWYRQILGQKVEFLVSFYNNEISEKSEIFDDQFSVERPDGSNFTLKIRSTKLEDSAMYFCASRATASGELFFGEGSRLTVL.